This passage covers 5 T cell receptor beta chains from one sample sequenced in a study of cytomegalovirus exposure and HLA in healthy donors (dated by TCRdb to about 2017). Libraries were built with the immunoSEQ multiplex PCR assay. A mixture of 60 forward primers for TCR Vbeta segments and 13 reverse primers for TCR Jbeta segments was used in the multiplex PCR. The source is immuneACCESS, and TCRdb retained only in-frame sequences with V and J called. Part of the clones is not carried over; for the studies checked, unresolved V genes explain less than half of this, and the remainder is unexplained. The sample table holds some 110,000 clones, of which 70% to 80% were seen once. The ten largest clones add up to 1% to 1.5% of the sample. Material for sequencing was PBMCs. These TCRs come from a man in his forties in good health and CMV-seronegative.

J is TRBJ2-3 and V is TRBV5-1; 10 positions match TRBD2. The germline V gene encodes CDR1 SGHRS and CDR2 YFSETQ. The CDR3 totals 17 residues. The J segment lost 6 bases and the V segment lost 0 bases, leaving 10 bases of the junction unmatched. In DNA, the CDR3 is TGCGCCAGCAGCTTGGCCGCTAGCGGGGGCGCGTGGGATACGCAGTATTTT. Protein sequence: CASSLAASGGAWDTQYF.

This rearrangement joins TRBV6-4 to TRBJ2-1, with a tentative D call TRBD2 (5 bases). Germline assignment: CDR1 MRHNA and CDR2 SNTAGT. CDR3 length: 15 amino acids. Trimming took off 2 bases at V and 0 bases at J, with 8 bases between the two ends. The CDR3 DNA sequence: TGTGCCAGCAGTGACACAGCGGACTCCTACAATGAGCAGTTCTTC. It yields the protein CASSDTADSYNEQFF.

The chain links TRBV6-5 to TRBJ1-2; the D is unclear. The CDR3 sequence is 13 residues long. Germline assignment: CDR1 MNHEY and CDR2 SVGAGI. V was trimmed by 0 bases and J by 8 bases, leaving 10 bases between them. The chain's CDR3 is CASSYSTRGGYTF. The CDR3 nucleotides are TGTGCCAGCAGTTACTCGACGCGGGGAGGCTACACCTTC.

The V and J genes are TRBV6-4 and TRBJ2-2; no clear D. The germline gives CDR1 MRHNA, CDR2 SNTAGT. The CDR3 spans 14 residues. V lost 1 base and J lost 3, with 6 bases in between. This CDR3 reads CASSDWQDTGELFF. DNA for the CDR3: TGTGCCAGCAGTGACTGGCAGGACACCGGGGAGCTGTTTTTT.

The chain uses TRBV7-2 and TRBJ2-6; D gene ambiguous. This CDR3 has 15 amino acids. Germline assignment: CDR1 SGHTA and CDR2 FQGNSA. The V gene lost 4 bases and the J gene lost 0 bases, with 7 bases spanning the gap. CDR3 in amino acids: CASSSKLSGANVLTF. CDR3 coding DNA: TGTGCCAGCAGCTCTAAGCTCTCTGGGGCCAACGTCCTGACTTTC.